The 5 T cell receptor beta chains in this list originate from one sample, sequenced in a study of blood T cell repertoires in COVID-19. Libraries were prepared by immunoSEQ multiplex PCR; TCRdb keeps only in-frame clonotypes and omits some of them. The repertoire holds a few hundred thousand clones, with roughly 84% as singletons. The sample was peripheral blood. All receptors derive from a woman younger than 30 with acute or convalescent COVID-19.

The chain links TRBV6-4 to TRBJ2-1, with 12 bases lining up with TRBD2. Germline lookup yields CDR1 MRHNA and CDR2 SNTAGT. Losses at the gene ends were 1 base for V and 9 bases for J; bases not matched to a gene: 7. The CDR3 consists of 16 residues. CDR3 DNA sequence: TGTGCCAGCAGTGACTACGCTAGCGGGAGGGCCGCTGAGCAGTTCTTC. Its translation is CASSDYASGRAAEQFF.

The V gene is TRBV7-8, the J gene TRBJ1-3, with 7 nucleotides matching TRBD1. This CDR3 comprises 14 residues. J gave up 2 bases and V 6 bases, and 4 bases lay outside the gene matches. The V gene's germline CDR1 is SGHVS and CDR2 FQNEAQ. CDR3 in amino acids: CASRQGNTGNTIYF. CDR3 bases: TGTGCCAGCAGACAGGGGAATACTGGAAACACCATATATTTT.

The chain is built from TRBV5-4 and TRBJ1-2; tentatively, D is TRBD1 (5 bases). CDR1 is SGHNT, CDR2 YYREEE, per germline (reference sequence). This CDR3 contains 14 residues. Deletions cut 0 bases from V and 0 bases from J, with 6 bases between. The CDR3 protein is CASSLARANYGYTF. CDR3 DNA sequence: TGTGCCAGCAGCTTGGCCAGGGCTAACTATGGCTACACCTTC.

This chain links TRBV5-4 with TRBJ2-1, with 8 bases lining up with TRBD1. The V and J ends lost 2 bases and 0 bases, in that order; junction bases with no gene match: 13. The CDR3 contains 19 residues. Germline CDR1 SGHNT, CDR2 YYREEE (reference sequence). Here the CDR3 DNA reads TGTGCCAGCAGCTTCCCAGGGGGCTTGGCGGAAGCCTCCTACAATGAGCAGTTCTTC. It translates to CASSFPGGLAEASYNEQFF.

This chain links TRBV30 with TRBJ2-7, with TRBD2 matching over 7 bases. J lost 7 bases, V lost 4 bases, and 10 bases had no gene match. Germline assignment: CDR1 GTSNPN and CDR2 SVGIG (reference sequence). The CDR3 is 13 residues long. This CDR3 is CAWNPHPGLEQYF. The DNA of the CDR3 is TGTGCCTGGAACCCACATCCGGGACTAGAGCAGTACTTC.